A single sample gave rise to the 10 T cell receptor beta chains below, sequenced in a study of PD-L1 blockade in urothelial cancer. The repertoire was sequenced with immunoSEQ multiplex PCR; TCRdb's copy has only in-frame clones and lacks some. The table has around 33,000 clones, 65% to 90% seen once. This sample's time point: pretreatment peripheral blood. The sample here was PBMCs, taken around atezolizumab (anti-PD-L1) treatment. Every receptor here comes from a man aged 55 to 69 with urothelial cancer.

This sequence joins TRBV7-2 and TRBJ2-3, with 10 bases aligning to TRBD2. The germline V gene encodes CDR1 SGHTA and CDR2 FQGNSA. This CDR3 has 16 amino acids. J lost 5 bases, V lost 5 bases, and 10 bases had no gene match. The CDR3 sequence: CASSQQRGGRGDTQYF. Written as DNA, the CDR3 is TGTGCCAGCAGCCAGCAGCGGGGGGGCCGGGGAGATACGCAGTATTTT. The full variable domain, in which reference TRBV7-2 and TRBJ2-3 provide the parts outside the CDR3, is GAGVSQSPSNKVTEKGKDVELRCDPISGHTALYWYRQSLGQGLEFLIYFQGNSAPDKSGLPSDRFSAERTGGSVSTLTIQRTQQEDSAVYLCASSQQRGGRGDTQYFGPGTRLTVL.

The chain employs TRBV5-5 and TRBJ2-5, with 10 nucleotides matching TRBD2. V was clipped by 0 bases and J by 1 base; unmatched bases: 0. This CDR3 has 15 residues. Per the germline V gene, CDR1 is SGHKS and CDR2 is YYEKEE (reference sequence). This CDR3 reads CASSLGLAGQETQYF. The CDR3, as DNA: TGTGCCAGCAGCTTGGGACTAGCGGGCCAAGAGACCCAGTACTTC.

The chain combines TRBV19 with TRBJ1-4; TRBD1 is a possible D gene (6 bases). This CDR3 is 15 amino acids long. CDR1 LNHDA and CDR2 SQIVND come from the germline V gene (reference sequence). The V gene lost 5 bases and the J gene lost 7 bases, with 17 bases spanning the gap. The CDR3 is CASSGRTVRGEKLFF. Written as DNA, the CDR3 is TGTGCCAGTAGTGGCCGGACAGTGAGGGGTGAAAAACTGTTTTTT.

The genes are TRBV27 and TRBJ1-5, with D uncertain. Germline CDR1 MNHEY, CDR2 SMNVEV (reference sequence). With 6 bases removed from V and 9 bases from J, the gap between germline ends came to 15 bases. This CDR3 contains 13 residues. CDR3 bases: TGTGCCAGCAGCCAATACCCCGGCGGGCCCCAGCATTTT. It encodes CASSQYPGGPQHF.

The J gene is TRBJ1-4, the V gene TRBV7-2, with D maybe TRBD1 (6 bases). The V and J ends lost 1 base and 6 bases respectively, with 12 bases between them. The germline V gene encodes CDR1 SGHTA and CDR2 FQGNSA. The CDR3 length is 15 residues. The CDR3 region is CASSLGGGGDEKLFF. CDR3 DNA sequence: TGTGCCAGCAGCTTAGGGGGGGGCGGTGATGAAAAACTGTTTTTT.

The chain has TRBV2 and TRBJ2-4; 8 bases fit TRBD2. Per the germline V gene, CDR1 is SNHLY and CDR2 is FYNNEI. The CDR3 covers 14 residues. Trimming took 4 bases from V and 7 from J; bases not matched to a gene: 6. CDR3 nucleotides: TGTGCCAGCAGTGGTCGGGGGGGAGGGAACATTCAGTACTTC. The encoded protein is CASSGRGGGNIQYF.

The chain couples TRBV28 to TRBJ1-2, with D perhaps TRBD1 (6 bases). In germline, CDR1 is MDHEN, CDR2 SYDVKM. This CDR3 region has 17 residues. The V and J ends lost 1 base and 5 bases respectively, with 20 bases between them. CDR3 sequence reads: CASSLSSGTATGYGYTF. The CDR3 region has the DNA TGTGCCAGCAGTTTATCCTCGGGAACAGCGACAGGTTATGGCTACACCTTC.

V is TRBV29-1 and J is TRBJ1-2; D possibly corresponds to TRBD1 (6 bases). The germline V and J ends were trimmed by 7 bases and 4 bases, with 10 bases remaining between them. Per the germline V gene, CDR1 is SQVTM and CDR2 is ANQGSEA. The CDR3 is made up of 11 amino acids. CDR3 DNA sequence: TGCAGCGCCGGGACACGCTATGGCTACACCTTC. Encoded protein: CSAGTRYGYTF.

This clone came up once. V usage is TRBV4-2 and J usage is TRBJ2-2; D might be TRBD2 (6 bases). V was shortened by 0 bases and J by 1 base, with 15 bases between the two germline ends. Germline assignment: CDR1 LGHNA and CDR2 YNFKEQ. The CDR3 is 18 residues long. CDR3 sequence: CASSQDQVRGGNTGELFF. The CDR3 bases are TGTGCCAGCAGCCAAGATCAGGTCCGGGGAGGGAACACCGGGGAGCTGTTTTTT.

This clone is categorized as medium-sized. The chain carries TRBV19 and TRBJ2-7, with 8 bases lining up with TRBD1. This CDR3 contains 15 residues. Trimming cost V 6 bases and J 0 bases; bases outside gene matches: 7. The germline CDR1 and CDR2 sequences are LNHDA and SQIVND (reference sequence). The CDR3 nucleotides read TGTGCCAGTAGCCCCGGACAGGGCAACTCCTACGAGCAGTACTTC. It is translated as CASSPGQGNSYEQYF.